This T cell receptor beta chain is drawn from a study of blood T cells in healthy people across ages. In terms of origin and age, donors were healthy Caucasian individuals from Russia aged roughly 6 to 100. The CDR3 is 13 amino acids. V lost 8 bases and J 4 bases, leaving 14 bases between the germline ends. Sample-barcoded 5' priming and a J-beta primer mix drove a second PCR of 7 to 11 cycles. From the 5' RACE reads, TCRdb called clonotypes with MiXCR, one entry per CDR3 protein. This table has roughly 2 million distinct CDR3 sequences, less than 50% appearing once. Sequenced: blood. This receptor was obtained from a woman in her thirties or forties in good health. The chain combines TRBV12-3 or TRBV12-4 with TRBJ1-2; TRBD1 is a possible D gene (5 bases). For the CDR3, the DNA is TGTGCCAGCCATCCCTCCGGGGGCTATGGCTACACCTTC. This gives the protein CASHPSGGYGYTF.